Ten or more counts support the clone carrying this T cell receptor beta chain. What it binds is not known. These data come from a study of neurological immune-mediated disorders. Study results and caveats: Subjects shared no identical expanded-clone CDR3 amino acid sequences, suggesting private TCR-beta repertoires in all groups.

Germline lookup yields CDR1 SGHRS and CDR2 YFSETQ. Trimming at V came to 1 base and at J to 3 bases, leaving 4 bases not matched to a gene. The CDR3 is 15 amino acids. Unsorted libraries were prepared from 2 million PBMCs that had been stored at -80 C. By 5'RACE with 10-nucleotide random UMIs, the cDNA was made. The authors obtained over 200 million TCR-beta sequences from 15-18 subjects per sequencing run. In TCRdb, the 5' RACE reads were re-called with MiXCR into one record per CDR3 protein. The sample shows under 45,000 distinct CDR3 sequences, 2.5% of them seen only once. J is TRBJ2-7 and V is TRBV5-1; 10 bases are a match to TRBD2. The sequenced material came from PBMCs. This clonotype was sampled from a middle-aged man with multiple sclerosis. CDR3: CASSLISGGLYEQYF. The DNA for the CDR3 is TGCGCCAGCAGCTTGATTAGCGGGGGGCTCTACGAGCAGTACTTC.